The clone carrying this TCR beta chain was detected only a few times. The data were taken from a study of T cell clones after liver transplantation. Whole-study context: Patients counted as tolerant after at least one year off all immunosuppression, enzymes not exceeding twice normal. Blood was drawn pre-transplant, before withdrawal, and after full or failed withdrawal.

Repertoires were generated with immunoSEQ multiplex PCR, while TCRdb's copy carries only in-frame clones and drops some. Of 77,000 or so clones detected, roughly 80% appear once; the ten largest clones hold approximately 0.77%. Trimming shortened V by 4 bases and J by 3 bases, and 16 bases separated the two germline ends. This CDR3 is 15 amino acids long. CDR1 is GTSNPN, CDR2 SVGIG, per germline (reference sequence). The rearrangement uses TRBV30 and TRBJ1-5; tentatively, D is TRBD1 (6 bases). The clonotype was recovered from a human patient who received a liver transplant. Some T cells may be the graft donor's. Here the sequenced sample was CD4+ T cells from blood, taken 12 months after liver transplant. In DNA form, the CDR3 reads TGTGCCTGGAATAGGGGGGGACCGAACAATCAGCCCCAGCATTTT. Translation gives CAWNRGGPNNQPQHF.